This T cell receptor beta chain was retrieved from a study of blood T cell repertoires in COVID-19. Whole-study context: COVID-19 samples, acute and convalescent, were from the United States, Italy and Spain.

J was trimmed by 5 bases and V by 3 bases; bases with no gene match: 20. In germline, CDR1 is SEHNR, CDR2 FQNEAQ (reference sequence). The CDR3 consists of 19 residues. Original analysis: Estimated nucleated cell counts came from reference gene primer amplification. Repertoires were generated with immunoSEQ multiplex PCR, while TCRdb's copy carries only in-frame clones and drops some. That table is the source of V, J and clone size, and D and trimming were worked out from the DNA. The repertoire holds roughly 300,000 clones, less than 90% seen once, with more than 10% in the top ten. Enrolled during active infection, Seattle patients were then followed longitudinally.

The genes are TRBV7-9 and TRBJ2-5; 8 bases match TRBD1. The TCR comes from a woman aged 30 to 39 with COVID-19, enrolled during active disease. The sample comprised peripheral blood. CDR3 region: CASSFLNLRTGIGEETQYF. CDR3 coding DNA: TGTGCCAGCAGCTTCCTTAACCTGAGGACAGGGATCGGAGAGGAGACCCAGTACTTC.